This T cell receptor (beta chain) was documented in a study of graft-versus-host responses after intestinal transplantation. Across the study: Multivisceral, liver-intestinal, or isolated intestinal grafts went to recipients. Anti-thymocyte globulin served as induction for all recipients, who then took tacrolimus and steroids for approximately three years. Study results and limitations: Detected in recipient marrow were GvH clones, some of which were first observed in ileum or blood.

TCRdb's table, derived via immunoSEQ multiplex PCR, lists solely in-frame clones and lacks some. The sample records 130,000 to 150,000 clones, approximately 91% being singletons. The CDR3 spans 14 residues. Trimming removed 6 bases from V and 3 bases from J; junction bases left unmatched: 4. Germline values: CDR1 MDHEN, CDR2 SYDVKM. Comment on this clone: Its antigen is still unknown.

The clonotype comes from a human donor who received an intestinal transplant. This specimen consisted of unstimulated CD4+ T cells sorted from spleen or lymph node cells, obtained before intestinal transplant. The chain has TRBV28 and TRBJ2-7; 11 nucleotides align to TRBD2. DNA of the CDR3: TGTGCCAGCAGCGTAGCGGGAGGGATCTACGAGCAGTACTTC. Amino acids: CASSVAGGIYEQYF.